The 5 T cell receptor beta chains presented below share a single source sample, sequenced in a study of PD-L1 blockade in urothelial cancer. The time point denotes: peripheral blood 6 weeks after treatment start. TCRdb's table, derived via immunoSEQ multiplex PCR, lists solely in-frame clones and lacks some. The sample holds tens of thousands of clones, around 88% seen once. Here the sequenced sample was PBMCs, taken around atezolizumab (anti-PD-L1) treatment. The receptors shown here come from a man in his sixties with urothelial cancer.

This chain links TRBV7-6 with TRBJ2-2; 8 bases agree with TRBD1. There are 15 residues in the CDR3. V lost 5 bases and J lost 6; bases outside the gene matches: 8. Germline-derived CDR1 and CDR2 are SGHVS and FNYEAQ. The CDR3 DNA reads TGTGCCAGCAGCCAACGGACAGGGCGAGCCGGGGAGCTGTTTTTT. Residues: CASSQRTGRAGELFF.

The chain links TRBV19 to TRBJ1-1, with 10 bases that match TRBD1. The CDR3 runs 13 residues. Germline V gene sequence: CDR1 LNHDA, CDR2 SQIVND (reference sequence). The junction had 3 bases not matched to a gene; V was cut back by 8 bases and J by 3 bases. The CDR3 spells CASSGQGYTEAFF. CDR3 nucleotides: TGTGCCAGTTCGGGACAGGGGTACACTGAAGCTTTCTTT.

CDR3 in amino acids: CASRRSTEAFF. CDR3 DNA: TGCGCCAGCAGGAGGTCCACTGAAGCTTTCTTT. This chain uses TRBV10-2 with TRBJ1-1; D is unclear. Germline CDR1 and CDR2: WSHSY and SAAADI. The germline V and J ends were trimmed by 6 bases and 4 bases, with 6 bases remaining between them. The CDR3 totals 11 residues.

To note about this clone: One end of the junction does not line up with germline, which may come from a read error. The gene calls are TRBV7-7 and TRBJ2-2; tentative D call: TRBD2 (6 bases). The CDR3 sequence is 17 residues long. Germline assignment: CDR1 SSHAT and CDR2 FNYEAQ (reference sequence). The CDR3: CASSPGGGVKGTGELFF. CDR3 sequence (DNA): TGTGCTAGCAGCCCGGGTGGAGGGGTGAAAGGCACCGGGGAGCTGTTTTTT.

This sequence joins TRBV11-2 and TRBJ1-4; 9 bases line up with TRBD1. Germline CDR1 reads SGHAT; CDR2 reads FQNNGV. The junction had 9 bases not matched to a gene; V was cut back by 2 bases and J by 8 bases. The CDR3 contains 16 residues. CDR3 in DNA: TGTGCCAGCAGCTTAACTCCGGGACAGGGATACGAAAAACTGTTTTTT. This gives the protein CASSLTPGQGYEKLFF.